The 2 T cell receptor beta chains presented below share a single source sample, sequenced in a study of CD8 T cells in Susac syndrome (dated by TCRdb to 2018 to 2020). The library was built by means of the immunoSEQ multiplex PCR assay. RNA was extracted using the RNeasy kit, and about 0.45 to 1 microgram was reverse transcribed with random hexamers. TCRdb passed the public sequencing reads through fastp at Q25 and MiXCR, retaining productive beta sequences. Here each entry gathers all rows of one CDR3 protein and keeps the most common genes and DNA. The sample includes 150,000 to 200,000 distinct CDR3 sequences, with just over 90% observed a single time. The ten largest clones represent about 0.073% of the sample. The sample was CD4+ T cells from PBMCs. The receptor source for this set is a human donor in good health.

This rearrangement joins TRBV3-1 to TRBJ2-5; D is unclear. Germline CDR1 and CDR2: LGHDT and YNNKEL (reference sequence). The CDR3 spans 14 residues. Trimming left V 1 base short and J 5 bases short, with 11 bases between. The DNA of the CDR3 is TGTGCCAGCAGCCAAGGTCCTGGGCTGGAGACCCAGTACTTC. Its protein is CASSQGPGLETQYF.

The J gene is TRBJ1-5, the V gene TRBV11-2; tentatively, D is TRBD1 (6 bases). The CDR3 consists of 13 residues. In germline, CDR1 is SGHAT, CDR2 FQNNGV. Trimming stripped 6 bases from V and 6 bases from J, with 12 bases between. CDR3 residues: CASSEQGGQPQHF. CDR3 nucleotide sequence: TGTGCCAGCAGTGAACAGGGAGGTCAGCCCCAGCATTTT.